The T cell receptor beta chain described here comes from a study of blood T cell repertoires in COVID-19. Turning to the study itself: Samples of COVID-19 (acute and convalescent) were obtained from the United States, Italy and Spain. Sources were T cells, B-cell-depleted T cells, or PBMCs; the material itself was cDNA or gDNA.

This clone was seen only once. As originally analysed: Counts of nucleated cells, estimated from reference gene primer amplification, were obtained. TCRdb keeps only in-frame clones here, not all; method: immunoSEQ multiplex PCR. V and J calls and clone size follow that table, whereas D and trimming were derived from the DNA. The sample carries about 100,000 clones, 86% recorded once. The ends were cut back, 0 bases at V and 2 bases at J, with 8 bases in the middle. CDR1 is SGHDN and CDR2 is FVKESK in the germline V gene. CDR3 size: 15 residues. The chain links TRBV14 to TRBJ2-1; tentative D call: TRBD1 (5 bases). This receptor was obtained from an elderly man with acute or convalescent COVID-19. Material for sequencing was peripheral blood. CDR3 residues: CASSQDRATYNEQFF. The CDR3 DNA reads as TGTGCCAGCAGCCAAGACAGGGCGACCTACAATGAGCAGTTCTTC.